A single sample is the source of the 20 T cell receptor beta chains below, sequenced in a study of T cells in localized non-small cell lung cancer. Method: immunoSEQ multiplex PCR; TCRdb's copy keeps in-frame clones and lacks some. The sample has 20,000 to 30,000 clones; roughly 86% are singletons. The source was peripheral blood, collected before any cancer treatment. These receptors came from a male donor older than 55 with stage II squamous cell lung carcinoma.

This clone was seen only once. The V gene is TRBV19, the J gene TRBJ2-2; either TRBD1 or TRBD2 may supply D (5 bases each). Trimming took 5 bases from V and 4 from J, leaving 20 bases between them. From germline, CDR1 is LNHDA and CDR2 SQIVND (reference sequence). There are 17 residues in the CDR3. This CDR3 reads CASSVVSGTKATGELFF. Written as DNA, the CDR3 is TGTGCCAGTAGTGTAGTCTCCGGGACCAAGGCCACCGGGGAGCTGTTTTTT.

This clone was detected only once. The rearrangement joins TRBV9 to TRBJ2-7; D tentatively fits TRBD1 or TRBD2 (5 bases each). Trimming pared 3 bases from V and 4 bases from J, leaving 17 bases between. This CDR3 comprises 15 residues. CDR1 and CDR2 (germline): SGDLS, YYNGEE. CDR3 in DNA: TGTGCCAGCAGCGGGGCCCCGGGACCCTTGTACGAGCAGTACTTC. This gives the protein CASSGAPGPLYEQYF.

The chain is built from TRBV30 and TRBJ1-1; no clear D. Deletions cut 5 bases from V and 1 base from J, with 5 bases between. CDR1 GTSNPN and CDR2 SVGIG come from the germline V gene (reference sequence). The CDR3 is made up of 11 amino acids. The DNA of the CDR3 is TGTGCCTGGGGCCCGAACACTGAAGCTTTCTTT. Protein sequence: CAWGPNTEAFF.

The rearrangement joins TRBV29-1 to TRBJ2-5, with 8 bases that match TRBD1. Per the germline V gene, CDR1 is SQVTM and CDR2 is ANQGSEA. V shed 4 bases, J shed 5 bases, and the junction held 12 bases outside the gene matches. This CDR3 has 15 amino acids. The DNA for the CDR3 is TGCAGCGTTGTACGACAGGGGACTTTGCGGGAGACCCAGTACTTC. Its protein is CSVVRQGTLRETQYF.

This chain uses TRBV2 with TRBJ2-5; D not resolved. The CDR3 consists of 13 residues. The V end lost 4 bases, the J end lost 1 base, and 7 bases lay between the germline ends. The germline CDR1 and CDR2 sequences are SNHLY and FYNNEI. CDR3 bases: TGTGCCAGCAGTGCTGACGGCCAAGAGACCCAGTACTTC. It specifies CASSADGQETQYF.

The chain uses TRBV15 and TRBJ1-3; D perhaps matches TRBD1 (5 bases). This CDR3 comprises 17 residues. CDR1 is LNHNV, CDR2 YYDKDF, per germline (reference sequence). Trimming shortened V by 0 bases and J by 0 bases, and 12 bases separated the two germline ends. The CDR3 sequence is CATSRDAGLLSGNTIYF. CDR3 coding DNA: TGTGCCACCAGCAGAGATGCGGGACTCCTCTCTGGAAACACCATATATTTT. Drawing the rest from reference TRBV15 and TRBJ1-3, the complete variable domain is DAMVIQNPRYQVTQFGKPVTLSCSQTLNHNVMYWYQQKSSQAPKLLFHYYDKDFNNEADTPDNFQSRRPNTSFCFLDIRSPGLGDTAMYLCATSRDAGLLSGNTIYFGEGSWLTVV.

The chain recombines TRBV11-1 with TRBJ2-5; 7 nucleotides line up with TRBD2. J gave up 4 bases and V 5 bases, and 10 bases lay outside the gene matches. The CDR3 loop spans 15 amino acids. Germline CDR1 and CDR2: SGHAT and FQDESV (reference sequence). DNA of the CDR3: TGTGCCAGCAGCCCAACCGAGGGGAGGGGAGAGACCCAGTACTTC. Translating gives CASSPTEGRGETQYF.

The V and J genes are TRBV4-1 and TRBJ2-1; D is unresolved. The germline V gene has CDR1 MGHRA and CDR2 YSYEKL. V lost 0 bases, J lost 12 bases, and 18 bases lay in between. The CDR3 sequence is 15 residues long. CDR3: CASSQDRTTGMRQFF. The CDR3 DNA sequence: TGCGCCAGCAGCCAAGATAGGACCACCGGTATGAGGCAGTTCTTC.

CDR3 protein: CASSVSQQEQETQYF. Here the CDR3 DNA reads TGTGCCAGCAGCGTATCCCAGCAAGAGCAGGAGACCCAGTACTTC. The chain has TRBV9 and TRBJ2-5; D is uncertain. V was shortened by 1 base and J by 5 bases, with 15 bases between the two germline ends. The CDR3 has 15 residues. Germline CDR1 and CDR2: SGDLS and YYNGEE.

The rearrangement links TRBV9 to TRBJ2-5, with D unresolved. The CDR3 sequence is 13 residues long. Germline V gene data show CDR1 as SGDLS and CDR2 as YYNGEE. The germline V and J ends were trimmed by 4 bases and 4 bases, with 11 bases remaining between them. The CDR3 nucleotides read TGTGCCAGCAGCCGCACAGTTTCAGAGACCCAGTACTTC. Translating gives CASSRTVSETQYF.

CDR3: CASSTTGEIGYTF. CDR3 sequence (DNA): TGCGCCAGCAGCACAACAGGGGAGATCGGCTACACCTTC. V and J are TRBV5-1 and TRBJ1-2; TRBD1 agrees at 7 bases. The CDR3 is made up of 13 amino acids. Looked up from germline, CDR1 is SGHRS and CDR2 is YFSETQ. Germline trimming cut 4 bases from V and 8 bases from J; bases unmatched to any gene: 8.

The chain uses TRBV9 and TRBJ2-2, with 7 bases fitting TRBD1. The trim removed 0 bases at V and 0 bases at J, leaving 8 bases unmatched. Germline V CDR1 and CDR2: SGDLS, YYNGEE. The CDR3 is 18 amino acids. The CDR3 region has the DNA TGTGCCAGCAGCGTAGGAGAGGGGGCGTTCGCGAACACCGGGGAGCTGTTTTTT. Encoded protein: CASSVGEGAFANTGELFF.

The chain has TRBV11-3 and TRBJ1-6; 10 bases align to TRBD1. CDR3 length: 14 residues. Germline CDR1 SGHNT, CDR2 YENEEA. Trimming took 1 base from V and 9 from J; bases not matched to a gene: 0. CDR3 region: CASSLGQGASPLHF. The CDR3 DNA sequence: TGTGCCAGCAGCTTAGGACAGGGGGCTTCACCCCTCCACTTT. Filled out from reference TRBV11-3 and TRBJ1-6, the complete variable domain reads EAGVVQSPRYKIIEKKQPVAFWCNPISGHNTLYWYLQNLGQGPELLIRYENEEAVDDSQLPKDRFSAERLKGVDSTLKIQPAELGDSAVYLCASSLGQGASPLHFGNGTRLTVT.

The chain links TRBV18 to TRBJ2-2, with a weak D call TRBD1 (6 bases). Germline V gene data show CDR1 as KGHSH and CDR2 as LQKENI. This CDR3 is built from 16 residues. Trimming took 6 bases from V and 1 from J, leaving 15 bases between them. Here the CDR3 DNA reads TGTGCCAGCTCCCCCTTCGTCAGGGGGAACACCGGGGAGCTGTTTTTT. Translated: CASSPFVRGNTGELFF.

There are a few counts of this clone. The CDR3 reads CASSPGAANYGYTF. The DNA of the CDR3 is TGCGCCAGCAGCCCTGGGGCTGCTAACTATGGCTACACCTTC. The chain is built from TRBV5-1 and TRBJ1-2; D is possibly TRBD1 (5 bases). CDR1 and CDR2 from the germline V gene are SGHRS and YFSETQ. The CDR3 contains 14 residues. Trimming stripped 4 bases from V and 0 bases from J, with 10 bases between.

The CDR3 sequence is CASAFSGGAGELFF. For the CDR3, the DNA is TGTGCCAGTGCTTTTTCGGGGGGGGCCGGGGAGCTGTTTTTT. This chain joins TRBV19 and TRBJ2-2; the match to TRBD2 covers 8 bases. The CDR3 runs 14 residues. With V trimmed by 8 bases and J by 6 bases, 8 bases remained unmatched. The germline CDR1 and CDR2 sequences are LNHDA and SQIVND (reference sequence).

The chain has TRBV4-2 and TRBJ2-2, with 7 bases lining up with TRBD2. Germline trimming cut 3 bases from V and 4 bases from J; bases unmatched to any gene: 5. Germline values: CDR1 LGHNA, CDR2 YNFKEQ. The CDR3 length is 15 residues. CDR3 nucleotide sequence: TGTGCCAGCAGCCACACTAGCGCGGGCACCGGGGAGCTGTTTTTT. Its protein product is CASSHTSAGTGELFF.

This chain connects TRBV2 to TRBJ1-2, with D hard to call. The length of the CDR3 is 12 residues. Trimming took 1 base from V and 4 from J, leaving 4 bases between them. CDR1 SNHLY and CDR2 FYNNEI come from the germline V gene. The CDR3 loop is CASSEEAYGYTF. The CDR3 nucleotides read TGTGCCAGCAGTGAAGAGGCCTATGGCTACACCTTC.

The V and J genes are TRBV5-1 and TRBJ2-1, with 7 bases aligning to TRBD1. The CDR3 has 11 residues. V lost 4 bases to trimming and J lost 10 bases; unmatched junction nucleotides: 2. The germline V gene has CDR1 SGHRS and CDR2 YFSETQ. The CDR3 coding sequence is TGCGCCAGCAGCCCGGACAGGGAGCAGTTCTTC. It encodes CASSPDREQFF.

The chain joins TRBV11-1 to TRBJ2-2; D is possibly TRBD2 (8 bases). The V gene lost 11 bases and the J gene lost 0 bases, with 16 bases spanning the gap. In germline, CDR1 is SGHAT, CDR2 FQDESV (reference sequence). This CDR3 is built from 15 residues. The CDR3 region has the DNA TGTGCCGGGACAGACGGGGGGGCGAACACCGGGGAGCTGTTTTTT. Protein: CAGTDGGANTGELFF.